This T cell receptor beta chain derives from a study of radiotherapy plus CTLA-4 blockade in lung cancer (dated by TCRdb to the late 2010s). For the wider study: Objective responses occurred in 18% of enrolled patients, and about 30% achieved disease control.

In this study, focal radiation therapy paired with CTLA-4 blockade (ipilimumab) was tested in patients who had chemo-refractory metastatic non-small-cell lung cancer. What the authors observed across the whole study: After treatment with radiotherapy and ipilimumab, TCR clones that came from tumors expanded in the peripheral blood. The strongest predictors of response, as reported, were early dynamic changes in blood T cell clones along with a rise in serum interferon-beta after radiation.

Notes on this clone: This clone's antigen is unknown. Base-call qualities are not available, and no considerably larger clone is one nucleotide away.

Library preparation used the immunoSEQ multiplex PCR assay. TCRdb's version of the immuneACCESS table is confined to in-frame rearrangements and falls short of the full clone set. An unresolved V gene accounts for under half of the shortfall where checked; the remainder is of unknown origin. The sample yields about 70,000 clones; 65% to 85% were counted once. 15% to 20% of the sample is held by the ten biggest clonotypes. In the germline V gene (reference sequence), CDR1 corresponds to MNHNY and CDR2 to SVGAGI. V is clipped by 0 bases and J by 11 bases, and the sequence between their germline boundaries is 10 bases long. The CDR3 spans 12 residues, from the cysteine through the phenylalanine. The DNA shown is the 36-base CDR3, in frame from base 1.

Sequencing was performed on peripheral blood, taken from a patient treated with radiotherapy plus ipilimumab. This receptor was identified in a human donor with non-small cell lung cancer whose response to radiotherapy plus ipilimumab could not be evaluated. Some clones in this sample may be carry-over from other donors' samples. The V and J genes are TRBV6-6 and TRBJ2-5; TRBD2 is a possible D gene, resting on 6 matching bases. The CDR3 region has the sequence CASSYSGTEQYF. In nucleotide form, the sequence is TGTGCCAGCAGTTACTCAGGGACTGAGCAGTACTTC.